The 28 T cell receptor beta chains in this list originate from one sample, sequenced in a study of OX40 agonist ivuxolimab in advanced cancers. Produced via immunoSEQ multiplex PCR; TCRdb's table is partial and in-frame only. The sample includes tens of thousands of clones, about 90% of them seen just once. The sequencing used CD4+ or CD8+ T cells sorted from blood, collected in a trial of the OX40 agonist ivuxolimab. The receptors come from an adult with an advanced solid tumor such as melanoma, head and neck, liver or kidney cancer.

V gene TRBV4-2 combines with J gene TRBJ2-7, with D tentatively TRBD1 or TRBD2 (5 bases each). Trimming pared 6 bases from V and 4 bases from J, leaving 16 bases between. This CDR3 is built from 14 residues. CDR1 and CDR2 from the germline V gene are LGHNA and YNFKEQ. CDR3 in DNA: TGTGCCAGCAGTAACGAGGGGATAGGGTACGAGCAGTACTTC. Its translation: CASSNEGIGYEQYF.

This clone was recorded only once. The chain couples TRBV4-3 to TRBJ2-3, with D perhaps TRBD1 or TRBD2 (5 bases each). V was shortened by 0 bases and J by 2 bases, with 18 bases between the two germline ends. Germline assignment: CDR1 LGHNA and CDR2 YSLEER. The length of the CDR3 is 18 residues. The CDR3 coding sequence is TGCGCCAGCAGCCAAGAATGGGGCAGGGAGCGATTCACAGATACGCAGTATTTT. It specifies CASSQEWGRERFTDTQYF.

V and J are TRBV4-1 and TRBJ2-7; possibly TRBD2 for D (5 bases). Germline values: CDR1 MGHRA, CDR2 YSYEKL. The ends were cut back, 4 bases at V and 3 bases at J, with 13 bases in the middle. The CDR3 has 14 amino acids. The CDR3 reads CASSLDPGFYEQYF. Written as DNA, the CDR3 is TGCGCCAGCAGCCTCGATCCGGGATTCTACGAGCAGTACTTC.

The J gene is TRBJ2-5, the V gene TRBV5-1; D uncertain. This CDR3 spans 13 amino acids. Germline V gives CDR1 SGHRS, CDR2 YFSETQ. Trimming removed 4 bases at V and 2 bases at J, with 9 bases between. DNA for the CDR3: TGCGCCAGCAGCCCACAGTCTCAAGAGACCCAGTACTTC. Its protein is CASSPQSQETQYF.

The V and J genes are TRBV7-9 and TRBJ1-3, with D maybe TRBD1 (5 bases). Trimming stripped 5 bases from V and 5 bases from J, with 13 bases between. Germline assignment: CDR1 SEHNR and CDR2 FQNEAQ (reference sequence). The CDR3 has 14 amino acids. The CDR3 DNA reads as TGTGCCAGCAGCCCCCGGGACCGCAGAAACACCATATATTTT. Amino acids: CASSPRDRRNTIYF.

The chain combines TRBV10-3 with TRBJ1-1; TRBD1 matches at 8 bases. Losses at the gene ends were 11 bases for V and 3 bases for J; bases not matched to a gene: 5. Germline loops: CDR1 ENHRY, CDR2 SYGVKD. The CDR3 is 12 residues long. CDR3 in amino acids: CAVGTGDTEAFF. The CDR3 DNA reads TGTGCCGTCGGGACAGGCGACACTGAAGCTTTCTTT.

CDR3 protein: CASSLGQDNNEQFF. The CDR3 bases are TGCGCCAGCAGCTTGGGGCAGGACAACAATGAGCAGTTCTTC. This chain joins TRBV5-1 and TRBJ2-1, with D possibly matching TRBD1 (5 bases). Germline V gene data show CDR1 as SGHRS and CDR2 as YFSETQ. The CDR3 is 14 amino acids. V lost 0 bases and J 5 bases, leaving 9 bases between the germline ends.

This chain connects TRBV27 to TRBJ2-2, with D possibly TRBD1 on 5 matching bases. Germline V gives CDR1 MNHEY, CDR2 SMNVEV (reference sequence). The CDR3 totals 15 residues. The V and J ends lost 2 bases and 5 bases respectively, with 12 bases between them. The CDR3 region is CASSLAQAGTGELFF. The CDR3 region has the DNA TGTGCCAGCAGTTTAGCACAAGCAGGGACCGGGGAGCTGTTTTTT.

The rearrangement joins TRBV19 to TRBJ2-1; 11 bases agree with TRBD2. This CDR3 comprises 13 residues. J lost 7 bases, V lost 7 bases, and 3 bases had no gene match. Looked up from germline, CDR1 is LNHDA and CDR2 is SQIVND (reference sequence). Here the CDR3 reads CASTLAGGNEQFF. The CDR3 DNA reads as TGTGCCAGTACTCTAGCGGGGGGAAATGAGCAGTTCTTC.

The chain uses TRBV27 and TRBJ1-6, with 7 bases identical to TRBD1. The ends lost 5 bases at V and 7 bases at J; junction bases unmatched: 11. This CDR3 comprises 16 residues. The germline CDR1 and CDR2 sequences are MNHEY and SMNVEV (reference sequence). This chain's CDR3 is CASSTLTGDGNSPLHF. Here the CDR3 DNA reads TGTGCCAGCAGTACACTAACAGGGGATGGGAATTCACCCCTCCACTTT.

This clone was seen a single time. The sample carries other DNA sequences with the same CDR3. This chain uses TRBV19 with TRBJ2-7; D is tentatively TRBD1 or TRBD2 (5 bases each). V lost 3 bases and J 2 bases, leaving 11 bases between the germline ends. CDR3 length: 14 amino acids. Germline assignment: CDR1 LNHDA and CDR2 SQIVND (reference sequence). CDR3 coding DNA: TGTGCCAGTAGTATTGGGGACGGAACCTACGAGCAGTACTTC. Its translation: CASSIGDGTYEQYF. Using reference TRBV19 and TRBJ2-7 for the parts outside the CDR3, the full variable domain is DGGITQSPKYLFRKEGQNVTLSCEQNLNHDAMYWYRQDPGQGLRLIYYSQIVNDFQKGDIAEGYSVSREKKESFPLTVTSAQKNPTAFYLCASSIGDGTYEQYFGPGTRLTVT.

The J gene is TRBJ2-7, the V gene TRBV5-6; 8 bases are a match to TRBD2. The length of the CDR3 is 13 residues. Germline V CDR1 and CDR2: SGHDT, YYEEEE. J was trimmed by 1 base and V by 4 bases; bases with no gene match: 1. CDR3 loop: CASSPGGSYEQYF. For the CDR3, the DNA is TGTGCCAGCAGCCCGGGGGGGTCCTACGAGCAGTACTTC. Full variable domain (rest looked up from reference TRBV5-6 and TRBJ2-7): DAGVTQSPTHLIKTRGQQVTLRCSPKSGHDTVSWYQQALGQGPQFIFQYYEEEERQRGNFPDRFSGHQFPNYSSELNVNALLLGDSALYLCASSPGGSYEQYFGPGTRLTVT.

The DNA for the CDR3 is TGTGCCAGCAGCATCCGGCACACCGGGGAGCTGTTTTTT. Protein sequence: CASSIRHTGELFF. The chain combines TRBV13 with TRBJ2-2; D is unresolved. The CDR3 sequence is 13 residues long. Germline values: CDR1 PRHDT, CDR2 FYEKMQ (reference sequence). Trimming removed 5 bases from V and 3 bases from J, with 7 bases in between.

As to this clone: Other nucleotide sequences in the sample specify the same CDR3. J is TRBJ1-1 and V is TRBV6-1, with D uncertain. The CDR3 runs 13 residues. Looked up from germline, CDR1 is MNHNS and CDR2 is SASEGT. Trimming removed 2 bases at V and 4 bases at J, with 8 bases between. CDR3 in amino acids: CASSESQGTEAFF. CDR3 DNA: TGTGCCAGCAGTGAATCTCAAGGCACTGAAGCTTTCTTT.

V is TRBV18 and J is TRBJ2-7; either TRBD1 or TRBD2 may supply D (5 bases each). Germline V gives CDR1 KGHSH, CDR2 LQKENI. The CDR3 contains 18 residues. The ends were cut back, 2 bases at V and 3 bases at J, with 23 bases in the middle. CDR3 nucleotide sequence: TGTGCCAGCTCACCAGGGGGAGACGGAAACGAACTAATCTACGAGCAGTACTTC. As protein: CASSPGGDGNELIYEQYF.

This clone was recorded once. The rearrangement links TRBV29-1 to TRBJ2-1; D not certain. Germline V gene data show CDR1 as SQVTM and CDR2 as ANQGSEA. The CDR3 consists of 11 residues. V lost 7 bases to trimming and J lost 6 bases, with 10 bases between them. DNA of the CDR3: TGCAGCGAAGGACCGATCAATGAGCAGTTCTTC. This encodes CSEGPINEQFF.

V usage is TRBV19 and J usage is TRBJ1-5, with D possibly TRBD1 on 5 matching bases. Per the germline V gene, CDR1 is LNHDA and CDR2 is SQIVND (reference sequence). V dropped 1 base and J dropped 6 bases, with 10 bases sitting between them. The CDR3 is 14 amino acids. DNA for the CDR3: TGTGCCAGTAGTATAGGAGGGGTGGCTCAGCCCCAGCATTTT. This translates into CASSIGGVAQPQHF.

The chain employs TRBV9 and TRBJ1-2; D is undetermined. V shed 0 bases and J shed 4 bases, with 10 bases lying between them. Germline CDR1 is SGDLS and CDR2 is YYNGEE. The CDR3 has 14 amino acids. CDR3 amino acids: CASSVGGEGYGYTF. CDR3 in DNA: TGTGCCAGCAGCGTAGGCGGGGAGGGCTATGGCTACACCTTC.

This chain uses TRBV11-2 with TRBJ2-1; the D call may be TRBD1 or TRBD2 (5 bases each). V was pared by 4 bases and J by 1 base, with 11 bases between. Germline V gene data show CDR1 as SGHAT and CDR2 as FQNNGV. This CDR3 spans 15 amino acids. Here the CDR3 DNA reads TGTGCCAGCAGCTCTTCGGGGCGTTCCTACAATGAGCAGTTCTTC. Its translation is CASSSSGRSYNEQFF.

V gene TRBV27 combines with J gene TRBJ2-7; TRBD2 might be the D (6 bases). The CDR3 consists of 14 residues. Trimming pared 3 bases from V and 3 bases from J, leaving 12 bases between. Germline V lookup: CDR1 MNHEY, CDR2 SMNVEV (reference sequence). The CDR3 nucleotides are TGTGCCAGCAGTTTGGGGGGTAGCGGCTACGAGCAGTACTTC. Protein product: CASSLGGSGYEQYF.

The chain employs TRBV7-6 and TRBJ1-6; TRBD1 might be the D (5 bases). V lost 5 bases and J 10 bases, leaving 15 bases between the germline ends. The CDR3 extends over 14 amino acids. CDR1 SGHVS and CDR2 FNYEAQ come from the germline V gene. The CDR3 DNA follows: TGTGCCAGCAGCCCTGGGGAGGGGCGATCACCCCTCCACTTT. Its translation is CASSPGEGRSPLHF.

The V call is TRBV2, the J call TRBJ1-2; possible D gene TRBD1, 6 bases. Germline lookup yields CDR1 SNHLY and CDR2 FYNNEI. This CDR3 contains 13 residues. V lost 8 bases and J lost 5, with 15 bases in between. CDR3 protein: CASEEGGLYGYTF. The CDR3 DNA reads as TGTGCCAGCGAAGAGGGGGGGCTGTATGGCTACACCTTC.

The rearrangement links TRBV19 to TRBJ1-2; no firm D call. CDR3 length equals 13 residues. Germline V gene data show CDR1 as LNHDA and CDR2 as SQIVND (reference sequence). Trimming pared 7 bases from V and 4 bases from J, leaving 13 bases between. CDR3 sequence reads: CASNLSPPYGYTF. CDR3 sequence (DNA): TGTGCCAGTAACCTAAGTCCTCCCTATGGCTACACCTTC.

This chain's CDR3 is CASSVNVLGEAFF. As DNA, the CDR3 is TGTGCCAGCAGCGTGAACGTACTGGGTGAAGCTTTCTTT. V usage is TRBV7-6 and J usage is TRBJ1-1, with D unclear. The V gene's germline CDR1 is SGHVS and CDR2 FNYEAQ. This CDR3 has 13 amino acids. The V gene lost 5 bases and the J gene lost 7 bases, with 14 bases spanning the gap.

The chain combines TRBV7-8 with TRBJ2-3; TRBD2 aligns across 12 bases. CDR1 is SGHVS and CDR2 is FQNEAQ in the germline V gene. V gave up 3 bases and J gave up 6 bases; unmatched junction bases: 4. The CDR3 sequence is 15 residues long. The chain's CDR3 is CASSFLGLAGDTQYF. CDR3 in DNA: TGTGCCAGCAGCTTCCTGGGACTAGCGGGTGATACGCAGTATTTT.

This clone was observed once. The V call is TRBV29-1, the J call TRBJ2-7, with TRBD2 as a possible D gene (6 bases). With 6 bases removed from V and 2 bases from J, the gap between germline ends came to 14 bases. The CDR3 has 13 amino acids. Germline-derived CDR1 and CDR2 are SQVTM and ANQGSEA. DNA of the CDR3: TGCAGCGTGGGAGGAGTGGGTCCCTACGAGCAGTACTTC. Translated, it gives CSVGGVGPYEQYF.

This rearrangement joins TRBV9 to TRBJ2-4; 8 nucleotides match TRBD2. The length of the CDR3 is 15 residues. Germline CDR1 reads SGDLS; CDR2 reads YYNGEE. Unmatched junction bases numbered 11, after V lost 3 bases and J lost 9 bases. The CDR3 protein is CASSDPGGGHGIQYF. CDR3 DNA: TGTGCCAGCAGCGACCCTGGCGGGGGGCATGGCATTCAGTACTTC.

V is TRBV5-6 and J is TRBJ2-7, with TRBD1 matching over 7 bases. Germline V gene data show CDR1 as SGHDT and CDR2 as YYEEEE. V shed 6 bases and J 4 bases; nucleotides not matched to a gene: 7. The CDR3 has 13 residues. CDR3 coding DNA: TGTGCCAGCATTCGACAGGGATTTTACGAGCAGTACTTC. Translated: CASIRQGFYEQYF. Full variable domain (remainder filled in from reference TRBV5-6 and TRBJ2-7): DAGVTQSPTHLIKTRGQQVTLRCSPKSGHDTVSWYQQALGQGPQFIFQYYEEEERQRGNFPDRFSGHQFPNYSSELNVNALLLGDSALYLCASIRQGFYEQYFGPGTRLTVT.